This entry concerns a single T cell receptor beta chain. Its antigen is unidentified. TCRdb re-called the RT-PCR reads through MiXCR, storing one row per CDR3 protein. The data show over 300,000 distinct CDR3 sequences, around a fifth seen once. Trimming cost V 0 bases and J 5 bases; bases outside gene matches: 3. From germline, CDR1 is DFQATT and CDR2 SNEGSKA (reference sequence). This CDR3 comprises 14 residues. The entry originates in a study of response to subunit inactivated influenza vaccine. Study observations and caveats: New T cells are recruited in small numbers by each seasonal influenza vaccination, according to the authors' suggestion.

This TCR came from a man in his fifties or sixties who received an inactivated influenza vaccine. Sequences were derived from PBMCs from blood, sampled less than 22 months after vaccination. The rearrangement uses TRBV20-1 and TRBJ1-4; TRBD1 aligns across 7 bases. In DNA form, the CDR3 reads TGCAGTGCTAGAGATATGACAGGGAATGAAAAACTGTTTTTT. Its protein product is CSARDMTGNEKLFF.